The rows below give T cell receptor beta chains drawn from one sample of a study of PD-L1 blockade in urothelial cancer. Data came from immunoSEQ multiplex PCR; TCRdb stores just in-frame clones and leaves some out. This sample has roughly 84,000 clones, with about 81% found just once. The material sequenced was PBMCs, taken around atezolizumab (anti-PD-L1) treatment. The receptors originated from a man between 65 and 79 years old with urothelial cancer. Both conserved end residues are part of each CDR3. The D gene is left open where the match is weak. Rows may omit the clone size; those that give it use once, few, many or a size class.

CDR3 protein: CASSISGNYEQYF
CDR3 DNA: TGTGCCAGTAGTATTTCCGGGAACTACGAGCAGTACTTC
D gene: -
clone size: -
V gene: TRBV19
J gene: TRBJ2-7

CDR3 protein: CASSQDKSGSSNEQFF
CDR3 DNA: TGTGCCAGCAGCCAAGATAAAAGCGGGAGCAGCAATGAGCAGTTCTTC
D gene: TRBD2
clone size: once
V gene: TRBV4-2
J gene: TRBJ2-1

CDR3 protein: CASSPSKGGVYEQYF
CDR3 DNA: TGTGCCAGCAGCCCCTCGAAAGGGGGAGTCTACGAGCAGTACTTC
D gene: -
clone size: -
V gene: TRBV6-5
J gene: TRBJ2-7

CDR3 protein: CASSLGQANEKLFF
CDR3 DNA: TGTGCCAGCAGCCTGGGACAGGCTAATGAAAAACTGTTTTTT
D gene: TRBD1
clone size: -
V gene: TRBV7-9
J gene: TRBJ1-4

CDR3 protein: CASRVRQAVSGELFF
CDR3 DNA: TGTGCCAGCAGGGTTCGGCAGGCTGTGTCCGGGGAGCTGTTTTTT
D gene: -
clone size: few
V gene: TRBV2
J gene: TRBJ2-2

CDR3 protein: CASSPAGGNQPQHF
CDR3 DNA: TGTGCCAGCTCACCGGCAGGGGGTAATCAGCCCCAGCATTTT
D gene: TRBD1
clone size: -
V gene: TRBV18
J gene: TRBJ1-5

CDR3 protein: CASSLAWDRSNYGYTF
CDR3 DNA: TGCGCCAGCAGCTTGGCCTGGGACAGGTCTAACTATGGCTACACCTTC
D gene: TRBD1
clone size: -
V gene: TRBV5-1
J gene: TRBJ1-2

CDR3 protein: CASSLGGGSYNEQFF
CDR3 DNA: TGCGCCAGCAGCTTAGGAGGCGGGAGTTACAATGAGCAGTTCTTC
D gene: TRBD2
clone size: -
V gene: TRBV5-1
J gene: TRBJ2-1

CDR3 protein: CASSSGAGGINEKLFF
CDR3 DNA: TGCGCCAGCAGCTCGGGGGCCGGGGGGATTAATGAAAAACTGTTTTTT
D gene: -
clone size: -
V gene: TRBV5-1
J gene: TRBJ1-4

CDR3 protein: CASSPRGQGAHGNTIYF
CDR3 DNA: TGTGCCAGCAGCCCGCGGGGACAGGGGGCGCACGGAAACACCATATATTTT
D gene: TRBD1
clone size: -
V gene: TRBV5-5
J gene: TRBJ1-3

CDR3 protein: CASSLDRSYEQYF
CDR3 DNA: TGTGCCAGTAGCCTGGACAGATCCTACGAGCAGTACTTC
D gene: -
clone size: -
V gene: TRBV19
J gene: TRBJ2-7

CDR3 protein: CASSSLQANYGYTF
CDR3 DNA: TGTGCCAGCAGCTCACTTCAGGCTAACTATGGCTACACCTTC
D gene: -
clone size: -
V gene: TRBV25-1
J gene: TRBJ1-2

CDR3 protein: CASSLAAGGGGYTF
CDR3 DNA: TGTGCCAGCAGCTTAGCCGCAGGGGGAGGAGGCTACACCTTC
D gene: TRBD1
clone size: -
V gene: TRBV11-2
J gene: TRBJ1-2

CDR3 protein: CASTKRETGELFF
CDR3 DNA: TGTGCCAGCACGAAGCGGGAGACCGGGGAGCTGTTTTTT
D gene: TRBD2
clone size: -
V gene: TRBV6-5
J gene: TRBJ2-2

CDR3 protein: CASSLEAGGHAEQFF
CDR3 DNA: TGTGCCAGCAGCTTAGAGGCGGGGGGGCATGCTGAGCAGTTCTTC
D gene: TRBD2
clone size: -
V gene: TRBV11-2
J gene: TRBJ2-1

CDR3 protein: CASRGGGRSYNEQFF
CDR3 DNA: TGTGCCAGTAGAGGGGGGGGAAGGTCCTACAATGAGCAGTTCTTC
D gene: -
clone size: -
V gene: TRBV19
J gene: TRBJ2-1

CDR3 protein: CASSVNSRSGANVLTF
CDR3 DNA: TGTGCCAGCAGCGTAAACAGCCGCTCTGGGGCCAACGTCCTGACTTTC
D gene: -
clone size: -
V gene: TRBV9
J gene: TRBJ2-6

CDR3 protein: CAISGLDRSIYGYTF
CDR3 DNA: TGTGCCATCAGTGGCCTGGACAGGAGCATCTATGGCTACACCTTC
D gene: TRBD1
clone size: -
V gene: TRBV10-3
J gene: TRBJ1-2

CDR3 protein: CASSPSVARNTEAFF
CDR3 DNA: TGTGCCAGCAGCCCCTCGGTCGCCCGGAACACTGAAGCTTTCTTT
D gene: -
clone size: -
V gene: TRBV7-2
J gene: TRBJ1-1

CDR3 protein: CASSLGFGKGQPQHF
CDR3 DNA: TGTGCCAGCAGCTTAGGTTTCGGGAAGGGTCAGCCCCAGCATTTT
D gene: -
clone size: -
V gene: TRBV11-2
J gene: TRBJ1-5